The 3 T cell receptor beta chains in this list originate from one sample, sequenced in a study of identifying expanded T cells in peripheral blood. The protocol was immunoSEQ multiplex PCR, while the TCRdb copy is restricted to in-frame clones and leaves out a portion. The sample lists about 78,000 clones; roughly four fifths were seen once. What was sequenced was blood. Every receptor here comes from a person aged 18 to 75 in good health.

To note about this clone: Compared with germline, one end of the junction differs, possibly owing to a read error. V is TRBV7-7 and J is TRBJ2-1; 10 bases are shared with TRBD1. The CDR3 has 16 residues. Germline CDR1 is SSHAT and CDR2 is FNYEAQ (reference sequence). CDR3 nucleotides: TGTGCTAGCAGCCCTTGGACAGGGGGTGCCTACAATGAGCAGTTCTTC. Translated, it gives CASSPWTGGAYNEQFF. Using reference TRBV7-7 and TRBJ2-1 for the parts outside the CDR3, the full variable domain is GAGVSQSPRYKVTKRGQDVTLRCDPISSHATLYWYQQALGQGPEFLTYFNYEAQPDKSGLPSDRFSAERPEGSISTLTIQRTEQRDSAMYRCASSPWTGGAYNEQFFGPGTRLTVL.

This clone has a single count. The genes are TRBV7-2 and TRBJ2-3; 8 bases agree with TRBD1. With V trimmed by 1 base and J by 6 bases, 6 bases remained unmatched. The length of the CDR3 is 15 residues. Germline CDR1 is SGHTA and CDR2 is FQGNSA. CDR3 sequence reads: CASSLGRSGGDTQYF. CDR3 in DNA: TGTGCCAGCAGCTTAGGGCGGTCAGGGGGCGATACGCAGTATTTT.

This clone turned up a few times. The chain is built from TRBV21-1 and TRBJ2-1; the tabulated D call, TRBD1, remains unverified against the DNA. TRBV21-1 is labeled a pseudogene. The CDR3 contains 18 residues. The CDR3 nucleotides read TGTGCCAGCAGAAGGGGTACTAACAGGGCCCGCACCTACAATGAGCAGTTCTTC. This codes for CASRRGTNRARTYNEQFF.